The rows below give T cell receptor beta chains drawn from one sample of a study of T-cell memory formation after mild COVID-19. TCRdb recomputed calls from the 5' RACE reads with MiXCR, one row per CDR3 protein. The data hold about 420,000 distinct CDR3 sequences, with less than 25% observed a single time. Input material: PBMCs or a T cell subset sorted from them (not recorded which). These receptors were collected from an adult woman who had mild COVID-19 (a few samples of this study predate the infection). Cell type and time point are not known. CDR3s leave out the opening cysteine and the closing phenylalanine or tryptophan.

ASSPGRVNEKLF	TRBV7-8	TRBJ1-4
ASSLLAGRGTDTQY	TRBV5-5	TRBJ2-3
AISEKYPGQGNIQY	TRBV10-3	TRBJ2-4
ASSATKETQY	TRBV6-4	TRBJ2-5
ASSDPSPGRRTGELF	TRBV2	TRBJ2-2
ASRVASSGANVLT	TRBV12-3/TRBV12-4	TRBJ2-6
AISELNTAF	TRBV10-3	TRBJ1-1
ATPDSSSYNEQF	TRBV7-9	TRBJ2-1
ASSVDRISNYGYT	TRBV9	TRBJ1-2
ASSPVSQPQH	TRBV6-2/TRBV6-3	TRBJ1-5
ASSGDRGFYNEQF	TRBV9	TRBJ2-1
ASRGDSTDTQY	TRBV4-2	TRBJ2-3
ASSLPGVTYNEQF	TRBV5-1	TRBJ2-1
SASPGNLNTEAF	TRBV20-1	TRBJ1-1
ASSSQKTGATPTDTQY	TRBV5-1	TRBJ2-3
SASWQGYGYT	TRBV20-1	TRBJ1-2
ASSHRQPNEQF	TRBV18	TRBJ2-1
SARSTGRNQPQH	TRBV20-1	TRBJ1-5